These 29 T cell receptor beta chains were all obtained from the same sample, sequenced in a study of blood T cell repertoires in COVID-19. This table comes from immunoSEQ multiplex PCR, and its TCRdb copy is limited to in-frame clones, with some not included. The table has some 260,000 clones, 70% to 75% seen once. Specimen: peripheral blood. These receptors came from a woman older than 75 with acute or convalescent COVID-19.

The sample holds a few counts of this clone. V usage is TRBV2 and J usage is TRBJ1-3, with D possibly being TRBD1 (6 bases). This CDR3 spans 15 amino acids. Trimming shortened V by 1 base and J by 1 base, and 8 bases separated the two germline ends. Germline V lookup: CDR1 SNHLY, CDR2 FYNNEI. CDR3: CASSEGGQSGNTIYF. The CDR3 DNA is TGTGCCAGCAGTGAAGGGGGACAATCTGGAAACACCATATATTTT.

The rearrangement joins TRBV2 to TRBJ1-4; TRBD1 matches 10 bases. The germline CDR1 and CDR2 sequences are SNHLY and FYNNEI. V lost 8 bases and J lost 7; bases outside the gene matches: 7. The CDR3 spans 14 residues. Here the CDR3 reads CASVPGQGSEKLFF. The CDR3, as DNA: TGTGCCAGCGTGCCGGGACAGGGGAGTGAAAAACTGTTTTTT.

The rearrangement links TRBV7-2 to TRBJ2-3; TRBD2 might be the D (6 bases). V lost 1 base to trimming and J lost 0 bases, with 8 bases between them. Germline values: CDR1 SGHTA, CDR2 FQGNSA. This CDR3 has 15 amino acids. The DNA of the CDR3 is TGTGCCAGCAGCTTAGTGCGGGACAGCACAGATACGCAGTATTTT. It yields the protein CASSLVRDSTDTQYF.

The rearrangement joins TRBV20-1 to TRBJ2-6; D is uncertain. Germline V gene sequence: CDR1 DFQATT, CDR2 SNEGSKA (reference sequence). CDR3 length: 14 residues. The V end lost 3 bases, the J end lost 0 bases, and 6 bases lay between the germline ends. The CDR3 sequence: CSASPGSGANVLTF. The CDR3 DNA reads TGCAGTGCTAGTCCGGGCTCTGGGGCCAACGTCCTGACTTTC.

The rearrangement links TRBV7-2 to TRBJ1-5; D uncertain. The V gene lost 0 bases and the J gene lost 5 bases, with 14 bases spanning the gap. The CDR3 has 16 residues. Germline loops: CDR1 SGHTA, CDR2 FQGNSA. Here the CDR3 DNA reads TGTGCCAGCAGCTTAGCTAGCAGTCCGCCGGATCAGCCCCAGCATTTT. Translation gives CASSLASSPPDQPQHF.

The chain recombines TRBV29-1 with TRBJ2-1, with D possibly matching TRBD2 (5 bases). The CDR3 has 13 residues. Trimming took 0 bases from V and 9 from J, leaving 12 bases between them. Germline V gene data show CDR1 as SQVTM and CDR2 as ANQGSEA. CDR3 sequence: CSVEDTLAGEQFF. CDR3 bases: TGCAGCGTTGAAGACACTCTAGCTGGTGAGCAGTTCTTC.

V is TRBV29-1 and J is TRBJ1-4; unclear D gene. Germline lookup yields CDR1 SQVTM and CDR2 ANQGSEA. This CDR3 comprises 15 residues. V was cut by 7 bases and J by 7 bases, with 22 bases left in between. DNA of the CDR3: TGCAGCGCAATGAAGGCTGGAGGGTTCGGTGAAAAACTGTTTTTT. Protein sequence: CSAMKAGGFGEKLFF.

The chain is built from TRBV18 and TRBJ1-2; perhaps TRBD1 as D (6 bases). The CDR3 totals 13 residues. V was clipped by 6 bases and J by 8 bases, with 16 bases between them. Germline V lookup: CDR1 KGHSH, CDR2 LQKENI. The CDR3 coding sequence is TGTGCCAGCTCTCCCTCAGGGGAAGGGGGCTACACCTTC. Translation: CASSPSGEGGYTF.

The gene calls are TRBV25-1 and TRBJ1-1; no reliable D call. V lost 2 bases and J lost 6, with 10 bases in between. The CDR3 contains 13 residues. Per the germline V gene, CDR1 is MGHDK and CDR2 is SYGVNS. CDR3 DNA sequence: TGTGCCAGCAGTGAAACGGCTAGAGCTGAAGCTTTCTTT. Amino acid sequence: CASSETARAEAFF.

The V call is TRBV19, the J call TRBJ2-4, with 10 bases matching TRBD2. The germline V gene has CDR1 LNHDA and CDR2 SQIVND (reference sequence). The CDR3 is made up of 15 amino acids. J gave up 15 bases and V 2 bases, and 13 bases lay outside the gene matches. CDR3 in DNA: TGTGCCAGTAGTATACAGGGAGCGGGAGGGTCAACTCGGTACTTC. Amino acids: CASSIQGAGGSTRYF.

The V call is TRBV3-1 (or the pseudogene TRBV3-2), the J call TRBJ1-2, with D perhaps TRBD1 (6 bases). V shed 0 bases and J shed 3 bases, with 14 bases lying between them. This CDR3 has 16 amino acids. Germline CDR1 reads LGHDT; CDR2 reads YNNKEL (reference sequence). DNA of the CDR3: TGTGCCAGCAGCCAAGAATGGACAGAGGGGCACTATGGCTACACCTTC. This translates into CASSQEWTEGHYGYTF.

V and J are TRBV7-9 and TRBJ2-7, with D tentatively TRBD2 (6 bases). V shed 2 bases and J shed 0 bases, with 11 bases lying between them. The germline V gene has CDR1 SEHNR and CDR2 FQNEAQ (reference sequence). The CDR3 is 15 amino acids. CDR3 region: CASSLYSGNSYEQYF. The CDR3, as DNA: TGTGCCAGCAGCTTATATAGCGGAAACTCCTACGAGCAGTACTTC.

The chain is built from TRBV11-2 and TRBJ2-7; D might be TRBD1 (6 bases). The CDR3 sequence is 16 residues long. The V gene lost 4 bases and the J gene lost 1 base, with 17 bases spanning the gap. Germline V gene data show CDR1 as SGHAT and CDR2 as FQNNGV. The chain's CDR3 is CASSYGPHRESYEQYF. The CDR3 nucleotides are TGTGCCAGCAGCTATGGACCCCACAGGGAATCCTACGAGCAGTACTTC.

The rearrangement links TRBV5-1 to TRBJ1-2; no clear D. The germline V gene has CDR1 SGHRS and CDR2 YFSETQ. This CDR3 comprises 12 residues. V was shortened by 2 bases and J by 8 bases, with 10 bases between the two germline ends. This CDR3 is CASSLDAGGYTF. In DNA, the CDR3 is TGCGCCAGCAGCTTAGACGCGGGAGGCTACACCTTC.

The chain links TRBV9 to TRBJ1-2; tentatively, D is TRBD1 (5 bases). The V and J ends lost 0 bases and 5 bases respectively, with 17 bases between them. The CDR3 is made up of 16 amino acids. CDR1 and CDR2 from the germline V gene are SGDLS and YYNGEE. The CDR3 nucleotides read TGTGCCAGCAGCGTAGGCGACAGAGAAAGACAGTATGGCTACACCTTC. It encodes CASSVGDRERQYGYTF.

The chain has TRBV9 and TRBJ2-5, with 10 bases matching TRBD2. Trimming took 2 bases from V and 5 from J; bases not matched to a gene: 6. This CDR3 is built from 15 residues. Germline lookup yields CDR1 SGDLS and CDR2 YYNGEE. CDR3 sequence: CASSVLGTSVETQYF. CDR3 bases: TGTGCCAGCAGCGTCCTCGGGACTAGCGTCGAGACCCAGTACTTC. The variable domain in full, completed from reference TRBV9 and TRBJ2-5, reads DSGVTQTPKHLITATGQRVTLRCSPRSGDLSVYWYQQSLDQGLQFLIQYYNGEERAKGNILERFSAQQFPDLHSELNLSSLELGDSALYFCASSVLGTSVETQYFGPGTRLLVL.

The table lists this clone with a few counts. This sequence joins TRBV6-5 and TRBJ1-6; D may be TRBD1 (6 bases). The germline V gene has CDR1 MNHEY and CDR2 SVGAGI. Trimming shortened V by 0 bases and J by 5 bases, and 11 bases separated the two germline ends. The CDR3 contains 16 residues. CDR3 sequence reads: CASSYSGGHNNSPLHF. CDR3 bases: TGTGCCAGCAGTTACTCTGGGGGACATAATAATTCACCCCTCCACTTT.

This sequence joins TRBV6-1 and TRBJ2-3, with a tentative D call TRBD2 (7 bases). The CDR3 is 15 amino acids. V dropped 2 bases and J dropped 4 bases, with 13 bases sitting between them. Germline CDR1 is MNHNS and CDR2 is SASEGT. CDR3 coding DNA: TGTGCCAGCAGTGAACCAGGGGAGGGGGCAGATACGCAGTATTTT. It translates to CASSEPGEGADTQYF.

The chain combines TRBV7-2 with TRBJ2-7; tentatively, D is TRBD1 (5 bases). The CDR3 extends over 14 amino acids. Trimming pared 3 bases from V and 0 bases from J, leaving 9 bases between. Germline assignment: CDR1 SGHTA and CDR2 FQGNSA. The CDR3 spells CASSFDRYSYEQYF. The CDR3 DNA is TGTGCCAGCAGCTTTGACAGATACTCCTACGAGCAGTACTTC.

This sequence joins TRBV11-2 and TRBJ2-7; a possible D gene is TRBD1 (5 bases). V shed 1 base and J shed 4 bases, with 11 bases lying between them. The CDR3 length is 14 residues. The germline V gene encodes CDR1 SGHAT and CDR2 FQNNGV. CDR3 protein: CASSLVQGGYEQYF. The CDR3 nucleotides are TGTGCCAGCAGCTTAGTGCAGGGTGGGTACGAGCAGTACTTC. Together with reference TRBV11-2 and TRBJ2-7, the CDR3 gives the full variable domain: EAGVAQSPRYKIIEKRQSVAFWCNPISGHATLYWYQQILGQGPKLLIQFQNNGVVDDSQLPKDRFSAERLKGVDSTLKIQPAKLEDSAVYLCASSLVQGGYEQYFGPGTRLTVT.

The chain joins TRBV18 to TRBJ2-5, with no clear D. Per the germline V gene, CDR1 is KGHSH and CDR2 is LQKENI. The CDR3 has 14 amino acids. The germline V and J ends were trimmed by 3 bases and 3 bases, with 11 bases remaining between them. CDR3 bases: TGTGCCAGCTCACCTAGAGTTATCAAAGAGACCCAGTACTTC. This encodes CASSPRVIKETQYF. Looking up the rest from reference TRBV18 and TRBJ2-5 gives the full variable domain: NAGVMQNPRHLVRRRGQEARLRCSPMKGHSHVYWYRQLPEEGLKFMVYLQKENIIDESGMPKERFSAEFPKEGPSILRIQQVVRGDSAAYFCASSPRVIKETQYFGPGTRLLVL.

As for this clone: Other DNA sequences of this sample code for an identical CDR3. V and J are TRBV7-2 and TRBJ1-2; no clear D. The CDR3 is made up of 15 amino acids. The V and J ends lost 0 bases and 8 bases respectively, with 16 bases between them. Germline V gene sequence: CDR1 SGHTA, CDR2 FQGNSA. The CDR3 DNA reads TGTGCCAGCAGCTTAGCGGGGAGTAACTTAAGGGGCTACACCTTC. Translated: CASSLAGSNLRGYTF.

In its sample, this clone was seen once. The CDR3 nucleotides read TGCGCCAGCAGCTTGAATGCCCAGGGGGGTGAAAAACTGTTTTTT. Translated, it gives CASSLNAQGGEKLFF. The chain joins TRBV5-1 to TRBJ1-4, with TRBD1 matching 7 bases. This CDR3 has 15 amino acids. Germline CDR1 SGHRS, CDR2 YFSETQ. With 1 base clipped from V and 7 bases from J, the junction kept 7 bases outside the gene matches.

V and J are TRBV5-4 and TRBJ2-5; possible D gene TRBD1, 5 bases. The CDR3 extends over 14 amino acids. Trimming took 3 bases from V and 5 from J, leaving 14 bases between them. Germline V gives CDR1 SGHNT, CDR2 YYREEE (reference sequence). Here the CDR3 reads CASSSRQTSETQYF. CDR3 DNA: TGTGCCAGCAGCTCCCGACAGACCTCGGAGACCCAGTACTTC.

The CDR3, as DNA: TGTGCCAGCAGTGAAACTGGGGCGGCCGGGGAGCTGTTTTTT. As protein: CASSETGAAGELFF. This chain joins TRBV2 and TRBJ2-2; D is possibly TRBD1 (5 bases). The germline V gene has CDR1 SNHLY and CDR2 FYNNEI. V lost 2 bases, J lost 6 bases, and 10 bases lay in between. The CDR3 is 14 amino acids. The whole variable domain, filled in from reference TRBV2 and TRBJ2-2, reads EPEVTQTPSHQVTQMGQEVILRCVPISNHLYFYWYRQILGQKVEFLVSFYNNEISEKSEIFDDQFSVERPDGSNFTLKIRSTKLEDSAMYFCASSETGAAGELFFGEGSRLTVL.

The gene calls are TRBV7-9 and TRBJ1-2, with D unclear. Trimming cost V 4 bases and J 5 bases, with 8 bases left between them. The CDR3 is 12 amino acids. Per germline, CDR1 SEHNR and CDR2 FQNEAQ (reference sequence). CDR3 region: CASSSQVYGYTF. The CDR3 DNA is TGTGCCAGCAGCTCCCAGGTTTATGGCTACACCTTC.

This clone was counted a few times. The chain carries TRBV19 and TRBJ1-1; 10 nucleotides match TRBD1. CDR1 LNHDA and CDR2 SQIVND come from the germline V gene (reference sequence). This CDR3 region has 18 residues. Trimming at V came to 3 bases and at J to 1 base, leaving 11 bases not matched to a gene. The CDR3 reads CASSIWQGQGGKNTEAFF. The CDR3 region has the DNA TGTGCCAGTAGTATTTGGCAAGGACAGGGGGGAAAGAACACTGAAGCTTTCTTT.

The rearrangement joins TRBV5-3 to TRBJ2-5; 14 bases match TRBD2. TRBV5-3 belongs to the ORF category, with a function that is uncertain. Losses at the gene ends were 3 bases for V and 5 bases for J; bases not matched to a gene: 9. This CDR3 has 17 amino acids. The CDR3 sequence is CARSYGLAGGVRETQYF. CDR3 DNA: TGTGCCAGAAGCTACGGACTAGCGGGGGGTGTTAGGGAGACCCAGTACTTC.

The chain recombines TRBV15 with TRBJ2-7; 8 bases match TRBD1. Trimming cost V 4 bases and J 2 bases; bases outside gene matches: 13. There are 17 residues in the CDR3. Germline-derived CDR1 and CDR2 are LNHNV and YYDKDF (reference sequence). The CDR3, as DNA: TGTGCCACCAGCACCAGTTCCGGGGACAGGTTCACCTACGAGCAGTACTTC. This encodes CATSTSSGDRFTYEQYF.